The 27 T cell receptor beta chains in this list originate from one sample, sequenced in a study of T cells in Graves' hyperthyroidism and ophthalmopathy. Amplification yielded TCR beta CDR3 regions, with RNA transcripts as the source. The TCR CDR3 first-round RT-PCR relied on the HTBI primer set. TCRdb recomputed calls from the multiplex PCR reads with MiXCR, one row per CDR3 protein. The data show tens of thousands of distinct CDR3 sequences, with around half seen just once and just over 9% held by the top ten. Specimen: blood. All receptors derive from a woman in her fifties or sixties with Graves' ophthalmopathy.

The V gene is TRBV14, the J gene TRBJ2-1; 8 bases are shared with TRBD2. The V gene end was trimmed by 3 bases and the J gene end by 0 bases; junction bases not matched to a gene: 7. This CDR3 spans 17 amino acids. Germline CDR1 and CDR2: SGHDN and FVKESK. The CDR3 region is CASSQSTSAGSYNEQFF. DNA for the CDR3: TGTGCCAGCAGCCAGTCGACTAGCGCTGGCTCCTACAATGAGCAGTTCTTC.

The J gene is TRBJ2-5, the V gene TRBV24-1; perhaps TRBD2 as D (5 bases). Trimming removed 6 bases from V and 5 bases from J, with 12 bases in between. The germline V gene encodes CDR1 KGHDR and CDR2 SFDVKD. This CDR3 region has 13 residues. Here the CDR3 DNA reads TGTGCCACCAGTTCCCTAGCTGTGGAGACCCAGTACTTC. Translating gives CATSSLAVETQYF.

This clonotype appeared a single time. Lacking the conserved final phenylalanine or tryptophan, this CDR3 likely reflects a read error. No DNA is shown, since the ends of the CDR3 on it are uncertain; the CDR3 is the one TCRdb lists. V gene TRBV7-9 combines with J gene TRBJ2-1; TRBD1, the table's D call, lacks a check against the DNA. Germline V gene lookup returns CDR1 SEHNR and CDR2 FQNEAQ (reference sequence). From its first to its last residue, the CDR3 has 16 amino acids. CDR3 protein: CASSGRAALSYNEQLS.

The rearrangement links TRBV24-1 to TRBJ2-5; 9 positions agree with TRBD2. Trimming at V came to 3 bases and at J to 5 bases, leaving 9 bases not matched to a gene. CDR1 is KGHDR, CDR2 SFDVKD, per germline. The CDR3 contains 16 residues. The CDR3 DNA reads as TGTGCCACCAGTGATGCCGGGACTAGCAGGACGGAGACCCAGTACTTC. The encoded protein is CATSDAGTSRTETQYF.

This clonotype turned up a few times. The CDR3 loop is CASSPDHTDTQYF. The CDR3 nucleotides read TGTGCCAGCTCACCAGACCACACAGATACGCAGTATTTT. V and J are TRBV18 and TRBJ2-3; D gene unclear. The CDR3 loop spans 13 amino acids. V dropped 2 bases and J dropped 2 bases, with 5 bases sitting between them. The germline CDR1 and CDR2 sequences are KGHSH and LQKENI.

There are many counts of this clonotype. The J gene is TRBJ1-5, the V gene TRBV24-1; D may be TRBD1 (5 bases). The CDR3 is made up of 13 amino acids. Between the trimmed V and J ends, which lost 7 bases and 6 bases, there was a span of 12 bases. Germline V gene sequence: CDR1 KGHDR, CDR2 SFDVKD. The CDR3 DNA reads TGTGCCACCAGCCCTCGGGGCTCTCAGCCCCAGCATTTT. Its protein product is CATSPRGSQPQHF.

This clonotype was observed many times. The gene calls are TRBV19 and TRBJ1-1; D gene ambiguous. This CDR3 spans 20 amino acids. Deletions cut 3 bases from V and 5 bases from J, with 31 bases between. The germline V gene encodes CDR1 LNHDA and CDR2 SQIVND (reference sequence). The CDR3 reads CASSIIAGGKNFLGSTEAFF. The CDR3, as DNA: TGTGCCAGTAGTATTATCGCAGGAGGTAAGAACTTCCTAGGGTCTACTGAAGCTTTCTTT.

This sequence joins TRBV20-1 and TRBJ1-5, with D perhaps matching TRBD1 (5 bases). The V gene lost 6 bases and the J gene lost 9 bases, with 18 bases spanning the gap. The germline CDR1 and CDR2 sequences are DFQATT and SNEGSKA (reference sequence). This CDR3 comprises 13 residues. As DNA, the CDR3 is TGCAGTGCCCCATCGAGGGACGATCGGCCCCAGCATTTT. This sequence encodes CSAPSRDDRPQHF.

This clonotype was observed many times. The junction differs from germline at one of its ends, possibly a read error. The chain couples TRBV12-3 or TRBV12-4 to TRBJ1-5; the D gene is possibly TRBD1 (5 bases). This CDR3 has 13 amino acids. CDR3 in amino acids: CASRGGSDQPQHF. CDR3 nucleotides: TGTGCCAGCAGGGGGGGTAGCGATCAGCCCCAGCATTTT.

This clonotype was observed a few times. The rearrangement links TRBV11-2 to TRBJ1-4; the match to TRBD1 covers 7 bases. The CDR3 contains 13 residues. The J segment lost 4 bases and the V segment lost 8 bases, leaving 4 bases of the junction unmatched. Germline-derived CDR1 and CDR2 are SGHAT and FQNNGV. The CDR3 protein is CASGRQGNEKLFF. As DNA, the CDR3 is TGTGCCAGCGGGAGACAGGGTAATGAAAAACTGTTTTTT.

The rearrangement links TRBV7-2 to TRBJ2-7; D gene unclear. The CDR3 runs to 9 residues. V gave up 2 bases and J gave up 8 bases, with 1 base separating them. Germline V gene lookup returns CDR1 SGHTA and CDR2 FQGNSA. The CDR3 DNA follows: TGTGCCAGCAGCTTACAGCAGTACTTC. Protein: CASSLQQYF.

This clonotype was recorded many times. The chain couples TRBV5-6 to TRBJ2-3, with 7 bases identical to TRBD2. Germline V gene sequence: CDR1 SGHDT, CDR2 YYEEEE. V gave up 4 bases and J gave up 6 bases; unmatched junction bases: 14. This CDR3 is 16 amino acids long. The CDR3 bases are TGTGCCAGCAGCCCCCGCGTGGGGCGGGAGCGCGATACGCAGTATTTT. Amino acids: CASSPRVGRERDTQYF.

This clonotype was detected many times. This chain connects TRBV11-2 to TRBJ2-1; TRBD2 aligns across 9 bases. With V trimmed by 5 bases and J by 15 bases, 14 bases remained unmatched. CDR1 SGHAT and CDR2 FQNNGV come from the germline V gene. This CDR3 has 14 residues. CDR3 protein: CASSGQGAGGCPFF. The CDR3 DNA sequence: TGTGCCAGCAGCGGCCAGGGAGCGGGGGGTTGTCCGTTCTTC.

The J gene is TRBJ2-7, the V gene TRBV7-2; TRBD2 matches 10 bases. Germline V gene sequence: CDR1 SGHTA, CDR2 FQGNSA. J was trimmed by 6 bases and V by 6 bases; bases with no gene match: 8. This CDR3 region has 14 residues. The CDR3 sequence is CASSYSGRASEQYF. Written as DNA, the CDR3 is TGTGCCAGCAGTTACAGCGGGAGGGCCAGCGAGCAGTACTTC.

The V call is TRBV7-9, the J call TRBJ1-1; D is possibly TRBD1 (6 bases). Germline V gives CDR1 SEHNR, CDR2 FQNEAQ (reference sequence). This CDR3 spans 14 amino acids. V lost 8 bases to trimming and J lost 4 bases, with 17 bases between them. Here the CDR3 DNA reads TGTGCCAGCGATTGGTCGGGGGCAGGCACTGAAGCTTTCTTT. It encodes CASDWSGAGTEAFF.

This clonotype came up many times. This chain joins TRBV19 and TRBJ2-3, with 7 bases lining up with TRBD1. V shed 7 bases, J shed 2 bases, and the junction held 9 bases outside the gene matches. The CDR3 has 15 amino acids. Germline CDR1 reads LNHDA; CDR2 reads SQIVND (reference sequence). The CDR3 DNA follows: TGTGCCAGTAACACAGGGGCGTCAGACACAGATACGCAGTATTTT. It is translated as CASNTGASDTDTQYF.

In regard to this clonotype: One junction end does not reproduce the germline sequence, and a read error may be involved. The V gene is TRBV7-9, the J gene TRBJ2-6, with D perhaps matching TRBD1 (5 bases). Germline V gives CDR1 SEHNR, CDR2 FQNEAQ (reference sequence). This CDR3 region has 14 residues. CDR3 DNA sequence: TGTGCCAGCAGCCCCTCCCCTGGGGCCAACGTCGTGACTTTC. Translated: CASSPSPGANVVTF.

This chain uses TRBV20-1 with TRBJ1-1; maybe TRBD1 (6 bases). The V end was cut by 6 bases, the J end by 0 bases, with 17 bases between. The CDR3 is 15 residues long. Germline CDR1 is DFQATT and CDR2 is SNEGSKA (reference sequence). This chain's CDR3 is CSARGGPGVNTEAFF. In DNA form, the CDR3 reads TGCAGTGCCCGAGGGGGGCCGGGGGTGAACACTGAAGCTTTCTTT.

This clonotype was observed at least ten times. This sequence joins TRBV10-2 and TRBJ2-1; possible D gene TRBD2, 6 bases. The CDR3 has 16 residues. CDR1 is WSHSY and CDR2 is SAAADI in the germline V gene. V shed 6 bases and J shed 0 bases, with 15 bases lying between them. CDR3 sequence reads: CASRKTRESSYNEQFF. CDR3 bases: TGCGCCAGCAGGAAGACTCGGGAGAGCTCCTACAATGAGCAGTTCTTC.

This clonotype appeared many times. The chain is built from TRBV20-1 and TRBJ2-5; TRBD2 aligns across 8 bases. The CDR3 runs to 14 residues. Germline V CDR1 and CDR2: DFQATT, SNEGSKA (reference sequence). Germline trimming cut 1 base from V and 5 bases from J; bases unmatched to any gene: 6. This chain's CDR3 is CSARVAGGWETQYF. In DNA, the CDR3 is TGCAGTGCTAGAGTCGCGGGGGGCTGGGAGACCCAGTACTTC.

This clonotype was seen ten or more times. The chain employs TRBV27 and TRBJ1-2; D not resolved. The CDR3 sequence is 10 residues long. The germline V gene has CDR1 MNHEY and CDR2 SMNVEV (reference sequence). V lost 4 bases and J lost 8, with 5 bases in between. Written as DNA, the CDR3 is TGTGCCAGCAGTTACTGGGGCTACACCTTC. Its translation is CASSYWGYTF.

This clonotype was counted at least ten times. The DNA for the CDR3 is TGTGCCACCAGTGACCCGACTAGTCCAAGCACAGATACGCAGTATTTT. Its translation is CATSDPTSPSTDTQYF. This sequence joins TRBV24-1 and TRBJ2-3, with a tentative D call TRBD2 (6 bases). Germline values: CDR1 KGHDR, CDR2 SFDVKD. The CDR3 runs 16 residues. The V gene lost 4 bases and the J gene lost 0 bases, with 13 bases spanning the gap.

The sample holds one count of this clonotype. The chain combines TRBV7-8 with TRBJ2-2, with D possibly called TRBD1 or TRBD2 (5 bases each). The V end was cut by 5 bases, the J end by 9 bases, with 16 bases between. The CDR3 spans 14 residues. Germline CDR1 and CDR2: SGHVS and FQNEAQ. CDR3 region: CASSPMPGTWELFF. Here the CDR3 DNA reads TGTGCCAGCAGCCCAATGCCAGGGACGTGGGAGCTGTTTTTT. The full variable domain, its missing parts supplied by reference TRBV7-8 and TRBJ2-2, is GAGVSQSPRYKVAKRGQDVALRCDPISGHVSLFWYQQALGQGPEFLTYFQNEAQLDKSGLPSDRFFAERPEGSVSTLKIQRTQQEDSAVYLCASSPMPGTWELFFGEGSRLTVL.

This chain joins TRBV6-2 or TRBV6-3 and TRBJ2-5, with TRBD1 as a possible D gene (5 bases). CDR1 and CDR2 from the germline V gene are MNHEY and SVGEGT. The CDR3 loop spans 16 amino acids. V was cut by 6 bases and J by 5 bases, with 22 bases left in between. CDR3: CASSPGLRRAGETQYF. CDR3 nucleotide sequence: TGTGCCAGCAGCCCTGGGTTGAGACGAGCAGGGGAGACCCAGTACTTC.

The chain joins TRBV7-8 to TRBJ2-5; 8 bases match TRBD2. Unmatched junction bases numbered 8, after V lost 5 bases and J lost 6 bases. The CDR3 has 14 amino acids. Germline loops: CDR1 SGHVS, CDR2 FQNEAQ. The CDR3 region is CASSISGAGKTQYF. The CDR3 bases are TGTGCCAGCAGCATTAGCGGGGCTGGAAAGACCCAGTACTTC.

The rearrangement uses TRBV28 and TRBJ1-1; maybe TRBD1 (5 bases). The CDR3 extends over 14 amino acids. Looked up from germline, CDR1 is MDHEN and CDR2 is SYDVKM. The V gene lost 2 bases and the J gene lost 3 bases, with 10 bases spanning the gap. CDR3 nucleotide sequence: TGTGCCAGCAGTTTACTTTGGGGGGACACTGAAGCTTTCTTT. Protein: CASSLLWGDTEAFF.

This clonotype was seen many times. The rearrangement uses TRBV4-3 and TRBJ1-4; 8 positions match TRBD1. Trimming took 4 bases from V and 4 from J; bases not matched to a gene: 8. Germline assignment: CDR1 LGHNA and CDR2 YSLEER. This CDR3 is 16 amino acids long. The chain's CDR3 is CASSPKRGQVNEKLFF. CDR3 coding DNA: TGCGCCAGCAGCCCAAAGCGGGGACAGGTTAATGAAAAACTGTTTTTT.